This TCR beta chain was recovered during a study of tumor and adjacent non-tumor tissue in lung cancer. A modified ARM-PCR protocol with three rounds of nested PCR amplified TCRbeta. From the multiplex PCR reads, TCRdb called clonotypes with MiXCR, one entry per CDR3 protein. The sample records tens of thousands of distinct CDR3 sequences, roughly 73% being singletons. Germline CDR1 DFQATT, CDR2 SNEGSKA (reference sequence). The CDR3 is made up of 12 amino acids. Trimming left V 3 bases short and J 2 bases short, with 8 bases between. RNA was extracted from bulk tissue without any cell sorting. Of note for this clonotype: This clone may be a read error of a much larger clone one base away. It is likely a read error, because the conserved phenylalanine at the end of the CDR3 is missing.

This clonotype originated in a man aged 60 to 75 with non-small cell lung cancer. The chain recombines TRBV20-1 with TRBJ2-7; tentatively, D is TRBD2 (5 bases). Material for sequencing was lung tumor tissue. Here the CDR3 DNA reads TGCAGTGCTAGGAGGGTTGCCTACGAGCAGTACTTA. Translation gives CSARRVAYEQYL.